The entry that follows covers one T cell receptor (beta chain) sequence. Its antigen remains unidentified. CDR3 length equals 13 residues. Per the germline V gene, CDR1 is LNHDA and CDR2 is SQIVND (reference sequence). Trimming took off 2 bases at V and 4 bases at J, with 8 bases between the two ends. This specimen comes from a study of cytomegalovirus exposure and HLA in healthy donors. Findings of the study overall: High specificity and sensitivity for cytomegalovirus status were reported for the classifier.

PCR employed 60 Vbeta and 13 Jbeta primers. This table comes from immunoSEQ multiplex PCR, and its TCRdb copy is limited to in-frame clones, with some not included. The sample holds around 97,000 clones; approximately 73% are singletons and the top ten take roughly 4%. This TCR was sampled from a man between 35 and 55 years old in good health and CMV-seronegative. The chain recombines TRBV19 with TRBJ1-2; possibly TRBD1 for D (5 bases). Input material: PBMCs. CDR3 bases: TGTGCCAGTAGTATATTGCAGGGCTATGGCTACACCTTC. Translated: CASSILQGYGYTF.